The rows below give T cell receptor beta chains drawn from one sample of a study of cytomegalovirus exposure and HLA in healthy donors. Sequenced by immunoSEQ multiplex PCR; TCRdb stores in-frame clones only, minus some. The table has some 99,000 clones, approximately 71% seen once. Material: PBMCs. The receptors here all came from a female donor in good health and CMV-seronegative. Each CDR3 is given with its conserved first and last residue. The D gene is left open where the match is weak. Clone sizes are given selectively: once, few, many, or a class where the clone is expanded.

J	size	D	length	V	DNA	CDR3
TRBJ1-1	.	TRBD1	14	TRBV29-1	TGCAGCGTTGGCGTAACAGGGGGCCCCACTGAAGCTTTCTTT	CSVGVTGGPTEAFF
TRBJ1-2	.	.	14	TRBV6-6	TGTGCCAGCCAACTCGGCAGGAAGGCATATGGCTACACCTTC	CASQLGRKAYGYTF
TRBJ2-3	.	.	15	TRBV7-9	TGTGCCAGCAGCTTAGAGGCGGGACTCACAGATACGCAGTATTTT	CASSLEAGLTDTQYF
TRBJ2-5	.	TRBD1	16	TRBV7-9	TGTTCCAGCAGCTCCACCGGACAGGCTGGAGCGGAGACCCAGTACTTC	CSSSSTGQAGAETQYF
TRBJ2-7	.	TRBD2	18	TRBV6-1	TGTGCCAGCAGTGAGACACTAGCGGGGGGCTCAATCTCCTACGAGCAGTACTTC	CASSETLAGGSISYEQYF
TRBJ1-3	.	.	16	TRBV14	TGTGCCAGCAGCCCGCTTGGGGGCAGCTCTGGAAACACCATATATTTT	CASSPLGGSSGNTIYF
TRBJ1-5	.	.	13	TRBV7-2	TGTGCCAGCAGCCCCGCCTCGGGTCAGCCCCAGCATTTT	CASSPASGQPQHF
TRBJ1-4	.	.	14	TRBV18	TGTGCCAGCCAGGGGCAGGCTGCTAATGAAAAACTGTTTTTT	CASQGQAANEKLFF
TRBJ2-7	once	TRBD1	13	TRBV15	TGTGCCACCAGGCCGGGACAGGGCTACGAGCAGTACTTC	CATRPGQGYEQYF
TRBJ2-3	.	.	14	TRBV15	TGTGCCACCAGCTCTCGACACCAGGCAGATACGCAGTATTTT	CATSSRHQADTQYF
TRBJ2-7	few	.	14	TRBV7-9	TGTGCCAGCAGCTCCCCGGGACTCCCCTACGAGCAGTACTTC	CASSSPGLPYEQYF
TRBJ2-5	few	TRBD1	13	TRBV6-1	TGTGCCAGCAAGAGGACAGGGAAAGAGACCCAGTACTTC	CASKRTGKETQYF
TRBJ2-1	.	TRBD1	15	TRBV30	TGTGCCTGGAGGGGCCGGGACAGGGGCTACAATGAGCAGTTCTTC	CAWRGRDRGYNEQFF
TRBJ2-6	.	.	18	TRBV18	TGTGCCAGCTCACCAGAGAGGTCGACGTTCTCTGGGGCCAACGTCCTGACTTTC	CASSPERSTFSGANVLTF
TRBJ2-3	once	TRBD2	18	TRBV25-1	TGTGCCAGCAAAGGGGGCGGAGCGGGGGGGCCTGGCACAGATACGCAGTATTTT	CASKGGGAGGPGTDTQYF
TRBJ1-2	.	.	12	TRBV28	TGTGCCAGCAGCTCCGACTTTGACGGCTACACCTTC	CASSSDFDGYTF
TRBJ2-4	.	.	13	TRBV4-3	TGCGCCAGCAGCCAACGGACAGTCGACATTCAGTACTTC	CASSQRTVDIQYF
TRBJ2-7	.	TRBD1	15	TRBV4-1	TGCGCCAGCAGCACGCCGGGGACAGGGGGCTACGAGCAGTACTTC	CASSTPGTGGYEQYF
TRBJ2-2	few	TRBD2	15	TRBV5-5	TGTGCCAGCAGCTTGCTAGCGGGAGTTGACGGGGAGCTGTTTTTT	CASSLLAGVDGELFF
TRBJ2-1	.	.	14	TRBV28	TGTGCCAGCAGTTTAAGGCAGGGCCGTAATGAGCAGTTCTTC	CASSLRQGRNEQFF
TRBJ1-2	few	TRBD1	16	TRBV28	TGTGCCAGCAGTTCGGGACAGGCGACTCTCCTGTTGGGCTACACCTTC	CASSSGQATLLLGYTF
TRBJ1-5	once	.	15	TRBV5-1	TGCGCCAGCAGCTGGAGCCCAGGGGAGGGTCAGCCCCAGCATTTT	CASSWSPGEGQPQHF
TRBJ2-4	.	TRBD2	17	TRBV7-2	TGTGCCAGCAGCCCGTCGACTAGCGGATTAGCCAAAAACATTCAGTACTTC	CASSPSTSGLAKNIQYF
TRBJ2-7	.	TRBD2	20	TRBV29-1	TGCAGCGTTGAAGTTTGGGCCGGACTAGCGGGAGGGCCCGGAGGTTACGAGCAGTACTTC	CSVEVWAGLAGGPGGYEQYF
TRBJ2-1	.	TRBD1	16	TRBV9	TGTGCCAGCAGCGTAGCTCAGTGGGACAGCCTAGCAGAGCAGTTCTTC	CASSVAQWDSLAEQFF